This note documents a single TCR beta chain sequence. The target antigen is unknown. Germline lookup yields CDR1 KGHSH and CDR2 LQKENI. Trimming cost V 2 bases and J 8 bases, with 12 bases left between them. The CDR3 loop spans 14 amino acids. These data are taken from a study of blood T cells in healthy people across ages. Study as a whole: The capture of about one barcoded beta molecule per two T cells was achieved by template switching. Overall study results and limits: Getting older went along with TCR beta diversity per million T cells dropping roughly linearly.

Then a second PCR, running about 6 to 12 cycles, was carried out with a sample-barcoded 5' primer and a J-beta primer mix. A minimum of 2.5 million CDR3-containing paired-end reads was obtained for each sample. TCRdb itself ran the 5' RACE reads through MiXCR, one entry per CDR3 protein. The table has some 1.1 million distinct CDR3 sequences, 35% to 40% seen once. This TCR was recovered from a man aged 18 to 29 in good health. The J gene is TRBJ1-4, the V gene TRBV18; unclear D gene. The sequenced sample consisted of blood. The CDR3 DNA follows: TGTGCCAGCTCACCAGGCGGGGTGGGCGAAAAACTGTTTTTT. The encoded protein is CASSPGGVGEKLFF.